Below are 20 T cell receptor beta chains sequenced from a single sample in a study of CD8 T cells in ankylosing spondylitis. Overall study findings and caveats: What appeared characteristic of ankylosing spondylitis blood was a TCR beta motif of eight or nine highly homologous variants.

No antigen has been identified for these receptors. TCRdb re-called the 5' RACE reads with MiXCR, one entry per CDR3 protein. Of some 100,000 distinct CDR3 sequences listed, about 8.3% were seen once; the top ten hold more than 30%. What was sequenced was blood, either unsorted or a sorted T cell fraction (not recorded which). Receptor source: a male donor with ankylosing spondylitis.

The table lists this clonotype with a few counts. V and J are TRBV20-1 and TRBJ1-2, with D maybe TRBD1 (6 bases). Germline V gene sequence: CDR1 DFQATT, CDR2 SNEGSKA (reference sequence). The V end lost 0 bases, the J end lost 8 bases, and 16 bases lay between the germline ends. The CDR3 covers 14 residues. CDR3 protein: CSARERDTTRGYTF. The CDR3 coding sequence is TGCAGTGCTAGAGAGCGGGACACGACTAGAGGCTACACCTTC.

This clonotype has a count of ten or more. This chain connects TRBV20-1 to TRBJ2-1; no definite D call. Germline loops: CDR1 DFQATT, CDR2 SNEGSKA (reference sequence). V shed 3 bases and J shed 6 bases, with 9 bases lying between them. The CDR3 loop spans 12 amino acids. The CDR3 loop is CSASGYFNEQFF. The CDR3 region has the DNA TGCAGTGCTAGTGGCTACTTCAATGAGCAGTTCTTC.

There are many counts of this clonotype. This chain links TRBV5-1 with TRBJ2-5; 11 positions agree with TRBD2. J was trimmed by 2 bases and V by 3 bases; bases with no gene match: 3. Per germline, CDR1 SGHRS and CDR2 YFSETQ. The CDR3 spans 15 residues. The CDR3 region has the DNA TGCGCCAGCAGCTCTCGACTAGCGGGACAAGAGACCCAGTACTTC. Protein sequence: CASSSRLAGQETQYF.

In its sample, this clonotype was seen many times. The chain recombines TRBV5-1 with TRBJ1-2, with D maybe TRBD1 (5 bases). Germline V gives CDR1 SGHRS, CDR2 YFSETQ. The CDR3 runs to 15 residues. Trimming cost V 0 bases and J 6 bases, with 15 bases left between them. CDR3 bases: TGCGCCAGCAGCTTGGCCCTAGGGGCAGGGAATGGCTACACCTTC. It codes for CASSLALGAGNGYTF.

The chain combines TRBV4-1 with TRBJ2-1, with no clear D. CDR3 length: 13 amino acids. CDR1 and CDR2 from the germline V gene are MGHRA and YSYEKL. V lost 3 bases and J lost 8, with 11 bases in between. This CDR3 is CASSQIGLDEQFF. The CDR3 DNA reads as TGCGCCAGCAGCCAGATCGGGTTGGATGAGCAGTTCTTC.

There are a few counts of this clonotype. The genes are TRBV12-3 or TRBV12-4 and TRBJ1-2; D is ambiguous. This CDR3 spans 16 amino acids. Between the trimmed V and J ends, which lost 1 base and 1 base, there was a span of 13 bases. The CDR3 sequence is CASSLGPAALNYGYTF. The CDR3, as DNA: TGTGCCAGCAGTTTAGGTCCAGCCGCTCTTAACTATGGCTACACCTTC.

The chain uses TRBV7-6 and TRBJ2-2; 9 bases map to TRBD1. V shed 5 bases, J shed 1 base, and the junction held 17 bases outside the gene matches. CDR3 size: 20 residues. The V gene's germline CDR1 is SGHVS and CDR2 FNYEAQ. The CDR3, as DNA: TGTGCCAGCAGCCCACCCCCTAGGCTCCGACAGGGGGGGAACACCGGGGAGCTGTTTTTT. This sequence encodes CASSPPPRLRQGGNTGELFF.

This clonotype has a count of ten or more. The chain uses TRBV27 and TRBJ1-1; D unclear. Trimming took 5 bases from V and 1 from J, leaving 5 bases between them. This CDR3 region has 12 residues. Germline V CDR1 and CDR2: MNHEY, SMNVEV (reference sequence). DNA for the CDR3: TGTGCCAGCAGTCAAGGGAACACTGAAGCTTTCTTT. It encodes CASSQGNTEAFF.

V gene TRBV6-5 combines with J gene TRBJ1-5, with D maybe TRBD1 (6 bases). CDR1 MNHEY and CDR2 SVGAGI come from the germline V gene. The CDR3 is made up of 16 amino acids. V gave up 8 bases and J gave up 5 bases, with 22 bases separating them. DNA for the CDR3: TGTGCCAGCTTTATCTCGACGGGGGGCCTTGATCAGCCCCAGCATTTT. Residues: CASFISTGGLDQPQHF.

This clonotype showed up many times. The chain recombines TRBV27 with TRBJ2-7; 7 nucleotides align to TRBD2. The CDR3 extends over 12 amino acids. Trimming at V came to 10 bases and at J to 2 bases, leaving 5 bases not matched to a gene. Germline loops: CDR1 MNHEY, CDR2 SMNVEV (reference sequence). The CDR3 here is CATWGGTYEQYF. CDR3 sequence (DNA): TGTGCCACCTGGGGGGGGACCTACGAGCAGTACTTC.

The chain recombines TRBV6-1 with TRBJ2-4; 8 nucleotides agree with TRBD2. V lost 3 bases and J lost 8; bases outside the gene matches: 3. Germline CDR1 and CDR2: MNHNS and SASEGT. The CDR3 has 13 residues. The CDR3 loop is CASSEGTRHIQYF. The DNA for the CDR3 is TGTGCCAGCAGTGAGGGGACTAGACACATTCAGTACTTC.

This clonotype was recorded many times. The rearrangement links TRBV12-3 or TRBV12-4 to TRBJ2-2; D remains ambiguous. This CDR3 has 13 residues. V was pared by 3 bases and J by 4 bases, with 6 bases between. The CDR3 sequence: CASSLALTGELFF. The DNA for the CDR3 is TGTGCCAGCAGTTTGGCTCTCACCGGGGAGCTGTTTTTT.

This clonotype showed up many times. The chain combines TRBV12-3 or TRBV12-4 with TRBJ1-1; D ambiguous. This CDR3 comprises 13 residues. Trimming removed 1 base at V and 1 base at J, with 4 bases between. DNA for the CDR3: TGTGCCAGCAGTTTAGGACAGAACACTGAAGCTTTCTTT. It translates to CASSLGQNTEAFF.

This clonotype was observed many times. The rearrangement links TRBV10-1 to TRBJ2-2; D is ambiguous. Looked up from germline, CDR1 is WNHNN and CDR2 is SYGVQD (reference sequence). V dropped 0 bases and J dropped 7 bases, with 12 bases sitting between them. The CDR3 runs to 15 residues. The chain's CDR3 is CASSESAQEVGELFF. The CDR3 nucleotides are TGCGCCAGCAGTGAGTCGGCTCAAGAGGTCGGGGAGCTGTTTTTT.

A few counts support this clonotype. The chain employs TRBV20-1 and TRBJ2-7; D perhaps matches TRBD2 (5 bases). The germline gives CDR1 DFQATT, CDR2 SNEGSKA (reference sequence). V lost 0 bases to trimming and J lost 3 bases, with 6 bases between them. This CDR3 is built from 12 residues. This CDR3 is CSARDRGYEQYF. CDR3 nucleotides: TGCAGTGCTAGAGATCGGGGCTACGAGCAGTACTTC.

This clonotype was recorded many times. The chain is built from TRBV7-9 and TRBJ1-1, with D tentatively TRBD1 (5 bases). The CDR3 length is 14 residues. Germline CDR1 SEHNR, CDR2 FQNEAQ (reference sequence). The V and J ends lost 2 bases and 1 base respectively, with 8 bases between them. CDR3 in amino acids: CASSLLTENTEAFF. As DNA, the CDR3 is TGTGCCAGCAGCTTATTGACAGAGAACACTGAAGCTTTCTTT. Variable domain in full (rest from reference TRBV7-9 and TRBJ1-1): DTGVSQNPRHKITKRGQNVTFRCDPISEHNRLYWYRQTLGQGPEFLTYFQNEAQLEKSRLLSDRFSAERPKGSFSTLEIQRTEQGDSAMYLCASSLLTENTEAFFGQGTRLTVV.

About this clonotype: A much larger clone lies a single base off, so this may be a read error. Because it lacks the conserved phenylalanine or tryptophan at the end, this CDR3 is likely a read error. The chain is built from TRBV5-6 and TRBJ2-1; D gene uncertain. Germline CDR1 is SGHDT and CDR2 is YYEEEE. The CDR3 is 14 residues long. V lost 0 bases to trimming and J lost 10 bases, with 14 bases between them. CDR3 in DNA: TGTGCCAGCAGCTTGGGGTCCCACTTTTTCGAGCAGTTCTCC. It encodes CASSLGSHFFEQFS.

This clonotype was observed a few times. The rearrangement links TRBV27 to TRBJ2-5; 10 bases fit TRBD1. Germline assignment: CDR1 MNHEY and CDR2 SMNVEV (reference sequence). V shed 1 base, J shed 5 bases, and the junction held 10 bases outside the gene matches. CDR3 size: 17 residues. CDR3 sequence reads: CASSLLFGTGVGETQYF. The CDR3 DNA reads TGTGCCAGCAGTTTATTATTCGGGACAGGGGTGGGGGAGACCCAGTACTTC.

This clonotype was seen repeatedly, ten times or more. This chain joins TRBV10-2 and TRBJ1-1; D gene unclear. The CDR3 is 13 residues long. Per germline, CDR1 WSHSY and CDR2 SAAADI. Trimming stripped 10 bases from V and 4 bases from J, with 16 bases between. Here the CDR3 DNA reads TGCGCCACCGTCGGAATCCGGGGCACTGAAGCTTTCTTT. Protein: CATVGIRGTEAFF.

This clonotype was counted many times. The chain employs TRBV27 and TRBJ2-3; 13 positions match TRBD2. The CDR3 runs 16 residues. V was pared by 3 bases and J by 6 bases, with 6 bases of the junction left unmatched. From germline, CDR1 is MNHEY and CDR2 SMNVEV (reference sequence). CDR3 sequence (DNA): TGTGCCAGCAGTTTGGTACTAGCGGGAGGGCCGGATACGCAGTATTTT. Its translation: CASSLVLAGGPDTQYF.